The clone carrying this T cell receptor (beta chain) was recorded at least ten times. CDR3 size: 12 residues. Trimming left V 7 bases short and J 9 bases short, with 16 bases between. Per germline, CDR1 MNHEY and CDR2 SVGEGT. The data belong to a study of T cells in Graves' hyperthyroidism and ophthalmopathy. RNA transcripts were the template for amplifying TCR beta CDR3 regions. The HTBI set primed first-round TCR CDR3 RT-PCR. TCRdb fed the multiplex PCR reads into MiXCR, producing one record per CDR3 protein. This sample has fewer than 750,000 distinct CDR3 sequences, with around 15% found just once.

The clonotype originates from a woman between 35 and 50 years old with Graves' ophthalmopathy. The specimen was blood. The genes are TRBV6-2 or TRBV6-3 and TRBJ2-7; D is ambiguous. The CDR3, as DNA: TGTGCCAGCAACGTTCCCGTCCTCCGGCAGTACTTC. This translates into CASNVPVLRQYF.